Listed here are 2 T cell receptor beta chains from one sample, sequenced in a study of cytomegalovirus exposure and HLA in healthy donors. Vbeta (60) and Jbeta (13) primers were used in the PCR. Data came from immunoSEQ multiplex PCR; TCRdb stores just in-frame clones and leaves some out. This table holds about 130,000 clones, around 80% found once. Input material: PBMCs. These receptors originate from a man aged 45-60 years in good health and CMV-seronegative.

This chain's CDR3 is CASSYARGTYEQYF. The CDR3 nucleotides read TGTGCCAGCAGTTACGCCCGAGGGACCTACGAGCAGTACTTC. The chain couples TRBV6-5 to TRBJ2-7; D is possibly TRBD2 (5 bases). Germline CDR1 and CDR2: MNHEY and SVGAGI. The CDR3 is 14 amino acids. V lost 2 bases and J lost 2, with 10 bases in between.

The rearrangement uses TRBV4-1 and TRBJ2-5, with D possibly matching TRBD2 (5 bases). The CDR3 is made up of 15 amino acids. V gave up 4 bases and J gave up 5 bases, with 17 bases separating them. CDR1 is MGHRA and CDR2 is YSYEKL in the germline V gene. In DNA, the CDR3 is TGCGCCAGCAGCCCTTTCCCACGGGAAAGGGAGACCCAGTACTTC. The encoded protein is CASSPFPRERETQYF.